This TCR beta chain was recorded in a study of blood T cell repertoires in COVID-19. Looking at the study overall: Acute-phase and convalescent COVID-19 samples originated in the United States, Italy and Spain.

Original data processing: Using reference gene primer amplification, nucleated cell counts were estimated. Clones were sequenced by immunoSEQ multiplex PCR, and TCRdb holds only the in-frame ones, with some missing. That table gives V, J and clone size, and the DNA gave D and trimming. Among about 62,000 clones listed, around 87% were seen once. CDR3 length: 14 amino acids. V lost 2 bases and J 4 bases, leaving 13 bases between the germline ends. The germline V gene encodes CDR1 SGHNT and CDR2 YYREEE (reference sequence). Sequences were obtained from peripheral blood. The rearrangement joins TRBV5-4 to TRBJ2-7; D is possibly TRBD2 (5 bases). The sequence was collected from an older man with acute or convalescent COVID-19. The CDR3: CASSLNQRRYEQYF. DNA of the CDR3: TGTGCCAGCAGCTTAAACCAGAGGAGGTACGAGCAGTACTTC.